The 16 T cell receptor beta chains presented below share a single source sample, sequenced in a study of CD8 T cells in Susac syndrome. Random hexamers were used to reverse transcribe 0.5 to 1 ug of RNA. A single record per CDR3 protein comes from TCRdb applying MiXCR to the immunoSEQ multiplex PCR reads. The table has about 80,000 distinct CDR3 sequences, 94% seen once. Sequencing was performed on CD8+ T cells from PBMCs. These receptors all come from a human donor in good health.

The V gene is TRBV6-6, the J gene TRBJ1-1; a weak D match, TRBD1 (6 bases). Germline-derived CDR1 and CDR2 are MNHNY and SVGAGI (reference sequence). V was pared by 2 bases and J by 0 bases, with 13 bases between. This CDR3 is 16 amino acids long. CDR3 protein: CASSYGGQLVNTEAFF. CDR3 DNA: TGTGCCAGCAGTTACGGCGGACAGTTAGTGAACACTGAAGCTTTCTTT.

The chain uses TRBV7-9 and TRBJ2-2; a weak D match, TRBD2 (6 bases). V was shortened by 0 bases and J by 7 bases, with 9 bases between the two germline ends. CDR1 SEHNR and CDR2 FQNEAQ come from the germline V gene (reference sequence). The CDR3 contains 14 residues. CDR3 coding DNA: TGTGCCAGCAGCTTAGCTGGCGGGGTCGGGGAGCTGTTTTTT. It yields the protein CASSLAGGVGELFF.

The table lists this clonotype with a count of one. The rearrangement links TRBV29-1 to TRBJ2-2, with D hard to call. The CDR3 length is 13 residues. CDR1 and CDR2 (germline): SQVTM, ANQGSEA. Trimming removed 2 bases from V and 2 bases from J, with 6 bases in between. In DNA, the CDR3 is TGCAGCGTTGAAAGAGACAACACCGGGGAGCTGTTTTTT. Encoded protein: CSVERDNTGELFF.

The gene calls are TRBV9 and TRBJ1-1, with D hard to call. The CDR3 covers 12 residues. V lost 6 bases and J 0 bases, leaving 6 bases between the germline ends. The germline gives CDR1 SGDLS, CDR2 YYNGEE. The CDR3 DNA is TGTGCCAGCACAGCCCTGAACACTGAAGCTTTCTTT. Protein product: CASTALNTEAFF.

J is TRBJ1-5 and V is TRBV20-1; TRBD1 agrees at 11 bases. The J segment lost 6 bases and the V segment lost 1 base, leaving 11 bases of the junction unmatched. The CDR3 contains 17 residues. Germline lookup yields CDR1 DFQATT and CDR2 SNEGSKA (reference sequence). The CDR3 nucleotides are TGCAGTGCTAGAGCCCGGCAGGGGACAGGGGGGAGTCAGCCCCAGCATTTT. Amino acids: CSARARQGTGGSQPQHF.

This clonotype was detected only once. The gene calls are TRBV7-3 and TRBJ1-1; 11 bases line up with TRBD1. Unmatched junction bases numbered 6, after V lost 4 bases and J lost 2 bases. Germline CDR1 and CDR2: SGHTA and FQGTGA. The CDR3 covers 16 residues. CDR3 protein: CASSSGQGAGNTEAFF. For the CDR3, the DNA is TGTGCCAGCAGCTCAGGACAGGGGGCTGGAAACACTGAAGCTTTCTTT. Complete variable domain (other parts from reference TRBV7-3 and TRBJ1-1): GAGVSQTPSNKVTEKGKYVELRCDPISGHTALYWYRQSLGQGPEFLIYFQGTGAADDSGLPNDRFFAVRPEGSVSTLKIQRTERGDSAVYLCASSSGQGAGNTEAFFGQGTRLTVV.

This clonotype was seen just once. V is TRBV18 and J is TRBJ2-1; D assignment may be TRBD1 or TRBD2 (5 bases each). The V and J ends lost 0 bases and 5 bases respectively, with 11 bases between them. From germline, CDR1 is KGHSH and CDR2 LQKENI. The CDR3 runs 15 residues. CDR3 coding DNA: TGTGCCAGCTCACCACCGGGGGTTAGGAACAATGAGCAGTTCTTC. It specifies CASSPPGVRNNEQFF.

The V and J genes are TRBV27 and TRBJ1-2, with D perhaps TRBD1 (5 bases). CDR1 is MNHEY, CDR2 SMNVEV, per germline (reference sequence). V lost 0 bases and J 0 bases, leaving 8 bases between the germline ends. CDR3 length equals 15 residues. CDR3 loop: CASSLSTGANYGYTF. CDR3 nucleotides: TGTGCCAGCAGTTTATCAACAGGTGCTAACTATGGCTACACCTTC.

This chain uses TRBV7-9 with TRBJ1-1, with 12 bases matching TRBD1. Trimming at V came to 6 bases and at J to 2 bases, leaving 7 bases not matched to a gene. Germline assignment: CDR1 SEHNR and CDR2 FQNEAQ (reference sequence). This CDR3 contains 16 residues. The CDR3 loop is CASSLPGQGANTEAFF. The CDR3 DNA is TGTGCCAGCAGTTTACCGGGACAGGGGGCAAACACTGAAGCTTTCTTT.

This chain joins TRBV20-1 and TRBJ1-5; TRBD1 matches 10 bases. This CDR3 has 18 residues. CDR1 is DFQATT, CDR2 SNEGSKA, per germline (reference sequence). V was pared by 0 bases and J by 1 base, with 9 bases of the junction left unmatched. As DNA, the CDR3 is TGCAGTGCTAGAGATCGGGACAGGGGTGCGGGGAGCAATCAGCCCCAGCATTTT. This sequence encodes CSARDRDRGAGSNQPQHF.

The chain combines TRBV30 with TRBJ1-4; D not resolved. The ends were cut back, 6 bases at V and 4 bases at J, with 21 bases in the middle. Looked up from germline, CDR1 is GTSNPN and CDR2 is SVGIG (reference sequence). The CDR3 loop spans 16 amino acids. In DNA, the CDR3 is TGTGCCTGCATGCTCTGTAGGGAAGACCATAATGAAAAACTGTTTTTT. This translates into CACMLCREDHNEKLFF. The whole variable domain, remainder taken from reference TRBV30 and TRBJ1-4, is SQTIHQWPATLVQPVGSPLSLECTVEGTSNPNLYWYRQAAGRGLQLLFYSVGIGQISSEVPQNLSASRPQDRQFILSSKKLLLSDSGFYLCACMLCREDHNEKLFFGSGTQLSVL.

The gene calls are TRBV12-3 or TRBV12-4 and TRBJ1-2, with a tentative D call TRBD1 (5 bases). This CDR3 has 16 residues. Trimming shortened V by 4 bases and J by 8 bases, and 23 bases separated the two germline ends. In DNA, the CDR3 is TGTGCCAGCAGTTACGGGTCGGGGGTAGGCCTATTAGGCTACACCTTC. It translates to CASSYGSGVGLLGYTF.

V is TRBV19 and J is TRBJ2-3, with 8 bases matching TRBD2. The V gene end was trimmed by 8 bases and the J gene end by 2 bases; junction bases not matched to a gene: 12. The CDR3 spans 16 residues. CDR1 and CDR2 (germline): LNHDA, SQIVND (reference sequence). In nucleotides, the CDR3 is TGTGCCAGTGGAGTAGCGGGACCCTCGCCCACAGATACGCAGTATTTT. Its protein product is CASGVAGPSPTDTQYF.

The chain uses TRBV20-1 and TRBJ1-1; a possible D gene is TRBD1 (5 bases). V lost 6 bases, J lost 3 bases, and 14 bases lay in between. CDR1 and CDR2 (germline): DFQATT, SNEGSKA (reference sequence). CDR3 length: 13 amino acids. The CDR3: CSALQGSDTEAFF. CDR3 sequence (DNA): TGCAGTGCCCTCCAGGGTTCGGACACTGAAGCTTTCTTT.

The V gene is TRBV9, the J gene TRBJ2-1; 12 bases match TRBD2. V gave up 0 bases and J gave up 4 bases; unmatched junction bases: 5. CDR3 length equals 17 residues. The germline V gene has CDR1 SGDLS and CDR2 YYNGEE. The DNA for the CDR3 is TGTGCCAGCAGCGTAGGGGCTAGCGGGAGGGCATACAATGAGCAGTTCTTC. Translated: CASSVGASGRAYNEQFF.

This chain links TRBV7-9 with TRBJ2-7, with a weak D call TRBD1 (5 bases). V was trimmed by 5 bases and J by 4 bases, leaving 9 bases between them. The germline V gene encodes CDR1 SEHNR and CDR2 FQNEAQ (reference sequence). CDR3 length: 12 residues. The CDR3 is CASSLGVYEQYF. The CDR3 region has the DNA TGTGCCAGCAGCCTAGGGGTATACGAGCAGTACTTC.